This T cell receptor (beta chain) appears in the sequencing data of a study of a mutant IDH1 vaccine in newly diagnosed glioma (dated by TCRdb to the early 2020s). Background for the entire study: In the chemotherapy-containing groups, vaccination started alongside temozolomide cycles, whereas in patients who had radiotherapy alone it started 4-6 weeks after radiotherapy. Prior to enrollment, standard therapy consisting of radiotherapy alone, temozolomide alone, or radiochemotherapy with temozolomide had been administered to patients, with the combination being received by most patients. Six visits were used for peripheral blood collection: V03 (baseline), V05, V07, V10, V12 and V13. The week-35 safety follow-up took place at visit V12, and the week-47 end of study took place at visit V13. Longitudinal TCRB deep sequencing was performed for about 25 treated patients wherever samples were available for exploratory analyses. Of the 32 patients who were treated, around 62% were male and approximately 38% were female, and the mean age was around 41 years.

Including the terminal cysteine and phenylalanine, the CDR3 comprises 13 residues. The DNA shown is the 39-base CDR3, in frame from base 1. V drops 7 bases and J drops 0 bases, leaving 9 bases in between. The germline V gene gives CDR1 as ENHRY and CDR2 as SYGVKD. The sample's time point label, in plain terms: week 47, end of study. Every vaccine dose consisted of 300 ug of a 20-mer mutant IDH1 peptide in Montanide, administered subcutaneously together with topical imiquimod. Patients received eight vaccinations in weeks 1, 3, 5, 7, 11, 15, 19 and 23, corresponding to visits V03 through V10. The donors had newly diagnosed IDH1-mutant astrocytomas of WHO grade 3 or 4 that showed loss of nuclear ATRX. The samples were drawn from NOA16, a multicentre, single-arm, open-label phase I trial in Germany that tested a mutant IDH1 peptide vaccine in humans for the first time. Genomic DNA for TCRB sequencing was extracted from EDTA blood using the DNeasy Blood and Tissue Kit.

Broader findings and caveats from the paper: It was noted by the authors that analyses of patient blood samples could not be reproduced owing to sample limitations. PBMC samples for TCRB deep sequencing were selected based on availability. Pseudoprogression seemed to be unrelated to changes in the top peripheral T cell clonotypes found by TCRB sequencing. Across multiple MHC alleles, vaccine-induced immune responses were seen in around 94% of patients.

Concerning this clone: There is no known antigen for this receptor. No clone much larger than this one lies a single base away; base qualities are absent.

Library prep was done by the immunoSEQ multiplex PCR assay. Rearranged TCR beta chain sequences were amplified with the hsTCRB Kit following the manufacturer's protocol. TCRB libraries were sequenced on an Illumina MiSeq. In the authors' own workflow: Demultiplexing, trimming and gene mapping were performed with the kit vendor's proprietary platform. Not all clones reach the TCRdb copy of this immuneACCESS table, which keeps in-frame sequences only. Checked studies attribute under half of the gap to unresolved V genes and leave the rest unexplained. V, J and clone size reflect that table, while D and trimming were determined from the DNA. Within this sample are about 56,000 clones, with around four fifths of them counted one time only. Of the sample, about 3.3% is held by the ten largest clones.

The receptor was derived from a woman between 50 and 59 years old with glioma. The chain was built from TRBV10-3 and TRBJ1-1; the D gene is unclear. The sequenced sample was PBMCs, obtained from a glioma patient whose treatment included an IDH1 peptide vaccine. This receptor has the CDR3 CAIKAGMNTEAFF. The base sequence is TGTGCCATCAAAGCGGGGATGAACACTGAAGCTTTCTTT.